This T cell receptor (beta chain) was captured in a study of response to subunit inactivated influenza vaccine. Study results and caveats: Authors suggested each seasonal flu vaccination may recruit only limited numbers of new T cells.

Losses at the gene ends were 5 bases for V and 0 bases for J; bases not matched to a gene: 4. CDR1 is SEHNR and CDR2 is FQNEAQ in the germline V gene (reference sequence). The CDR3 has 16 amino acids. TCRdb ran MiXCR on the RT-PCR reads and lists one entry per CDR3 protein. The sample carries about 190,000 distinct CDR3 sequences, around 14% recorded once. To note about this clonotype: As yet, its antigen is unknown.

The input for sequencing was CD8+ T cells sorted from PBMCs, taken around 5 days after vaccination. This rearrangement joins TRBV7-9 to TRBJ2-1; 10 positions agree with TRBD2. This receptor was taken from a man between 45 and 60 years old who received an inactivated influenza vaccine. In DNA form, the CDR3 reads TGTGCCAGCAGCCCCTCTAGCGGGAGCTCCTACAATGAGCAGTTCTTC. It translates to CASSPSSGSSYNEQFF.